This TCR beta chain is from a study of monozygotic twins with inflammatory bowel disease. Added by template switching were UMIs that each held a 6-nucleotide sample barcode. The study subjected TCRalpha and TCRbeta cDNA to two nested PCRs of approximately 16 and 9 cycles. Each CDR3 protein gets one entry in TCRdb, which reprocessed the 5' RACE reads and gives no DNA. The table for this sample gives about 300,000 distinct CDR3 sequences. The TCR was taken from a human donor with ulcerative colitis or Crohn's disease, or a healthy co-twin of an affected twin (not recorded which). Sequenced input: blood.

The CDR3 sequence is CSARGSITVNTEAFF. V gene TRBV20-1 combines with J gene TRBJ1-1. The CDR3 has 15 amino acids. The V gene's germline CDR1 is DFQATT and CDR2 SNEGSKA (reference sequence).